Following are 14 T cell receptor beta chains from one sample sequenced in a study of cytomegalovirus exposure and HLA in healthy donors. Assay used: immunoSEQ multiplex PCR; TCRdb lists only in-frame clones, some missing. The sample records 120,000 or so clones, approximately 90% being singletons. Sequencing was performed on PBMCs. The receptor source for this set is a young woman in good health and CMV-seronegative.

The rearrangement uses TRBV10-3 and TRBJ2-3; the match to TRBD1 covers 9 bases. Per germline, CDR1 ENHRY and CDR2 SYGVKD. The CDR3 has 14 amino acids. Trimming at V came to 2 bases and at J to 4 bases, leaving 1 base not matched to a gene. The CDR3 here is CAISEGQGPDTQYF. In nucleotides, the CDR3 is TGTGCCATCAGTGAGGGACAGGGGCCAGATACGCAGTATTTT.

V usage is TRBV19 and J usage is TRBJ2-7; TRBD1 is a possible D gene (6 bases). The CDR3 contains 13 residues. The V gene's germline CDR1 is LNHDA and CDR2 SQIVND (reference sequence). V was shortened by 5 bases and J by 2 bases, with 10 bases between the two germline ends. CDR3 residues: CASSVTGTYEQYF. CDR3 sequence (DNA): TGTGCCAGTAGTGTCACAGGGACCTACGAGCAGTACTTC.

As DNA, the CDR3 is TGTGCCAGTAGTGCCTCCACAGGGTTGGGGGGCAATCAGCCCCAGCATTTT. Protein sequence: CASSASTGLGGNQPQHF. The genes are TRBV19 and TRBJ1-5; tentative D call: TRBD1 (6 bases). The CDR3 is 17 residues long. The V and J ends lost 5 bases and 2 bases respectively, with 19 bases between them. CDR1 and CDR2 (germline): LNHDA, SQIVND (reference sequence).

J is TRBJ2-7 and V is TRBV9; 8 bases map to TRBD1. The CDR3 is 15 amino acids. Germline V gene sequence: CDR1 SGDLS, CDR2 YYNGEE. Trimming at V came to 4 bases and at J to 0 bases, leaving 6 bases not matched to a gene. CDR3 loop: CASSTGQGISYEQYF. The CDR3 DNA reads TGTGCCAGCAGCACAGGACAGGGAATCTCCTACGAGCAGTACTTC.

V and J are TRBV2 and TRBJ2-5, with 7 bases matching TRBD2. The V and J ends lost 7 bases and 9 bases, in that order; junction bases with no gene match: 5. The CDR3 totals 11 residues. CDR1 is SNHLY, CDR2 FYNNEI, per germline. The CDR3 spells CASNGGRAQYF. The CDR3 DNA reads as TGTGCCAGCAATGGGGGGAGGGCCCAGTACTTC.

V usage is TRBV11-1 and J usage is TRBJ2-7; 10 bases line up with TRBD1. CDR3 length: 15 residues. V lost 5 bases and J lost 1; bases outside the gene matches: 5. Germline values: CDR1 SGHAT, CDR2 FQDESV (reference sequence). The CDR3 DNA is TGTGCCAGCAGCCCTGACAGGGGGCCATCCTACGAGCAGTACTTC. Encoded protein: CASSPDRGPSYEQYF.

V usage is TRBV6-5 and J usage is TRBJ2-3; TRBD2 aligns across 11 bases. The length of the CDR3 is 15 residues. Germline CDR1 and CDR2: MNHEY and SVGAGI. V was pared by 5 bases and J by 1 base, with 2 bases of the junction left unmatched. The CDR3 loop reads CASSLAGGGTDTQYF. CDR3 nucleotides: TGTGCCAGCAGTCTAGCGGGAGGCGGCACAGATACGCAGTATTTT.

The genes are TRBV11-1 and TRBJ2-3, with 8 positions matching TRBD2. From germline, CDR1 is SGHAT and CDR2 FQDESV (reference sequence). This CDR3 spans 17 amino acids. J was trimmed by 6 bases and V by 5 bases; bases with no gene match: 16. In DNA form, the CDR3 reads TGTGCCAGCAGCCGCGTGGGGAGCGGGAGCCATGGGGATACGCAGTATTTT. Protein sequence: CASSRVGSGSHGDTQYF.

This clone occurred a few times. This chain connects TRBV30 to TRBJ1-2, with 8 bases identical to TRBD1. Unmatched junction bases numbered 3, after V lost 4 bases and J lost 2 bases. The CDR3 extends over 13 amino acids. Germline lookup yields CDR1 GTSNPN and CDR2 SVGIG (reference sequence). CDR3 sequence reads: CAWNAGGNYGYTF. Written as DNA, the CDR3 is TGTGCCTGGAACGCAGGGGGCAACTATGGCTACACCTTC.

The J gene is TRBJ1-3, the V gene TRBV6-5; tentative D call: TRBD1 (5 bases). V lost 2 bases, J lost 1 base, and 9 bases lay in between. CDR3 length: 15 amino acids. CDR1 and CDR2 from the germline V gene are MNHEY and SVGAGI. The CDR3 protein is CASSYGGGSGNTIYF. The CDR3 DNA follows: TGTGCCAGCAGTTACGGGGGGGGTTCTGGAAACACCATATATTTT.

This chain uses TRBV14 with TRBJ2-2; 8 bases are shared with TRBD1. The ends lost 1 base at V and 6 bases at J; junction bases unmatched: 13. The germline V gene encodes CDR1 SGHDN and CDR2 FVKESK. The CDR3 spans 18 residues. For the CDR3, the DNA is TGTGCCAGCAGCCAAGCCAAACTGGCAGGGGGCTCGGCCGGGGAGCTGTTTTTT. This gives the protein CASSQAKLAGGSAGELFF.

This chain links TRBV5-1 with TRBJ2-7, with 9 bases matching TRBD2. V dropped 0 bases and J dropped 2; count of bases not matched to a gene: 3. CDR3 length equals 15 residues. Per the germline V gene, CDR1 is SGHRS and CDR2 is YFSETQ. The CDR3 DNA reads TGCGCCAGCAGCTTGGGGACTAGCGAACCCTACGAGCAGTACTTC. Protein sequence: CASSLGTSEPYEQYF.

V is TRBV16 and J is TRBJ2-7, with a possible D match to TRBD1 (6 bases). CDR3 length: 13 amino acids. V was cut by 3 bases and J by 3 bases, with 9 bases left in between. Germline CDR1 KGHSY, CDR2 FQNENV. The CDR3 sequence is CASSQAGDYEQYF. In DNA, the CDR3 is TGTGCCAGCAGCCAGGCAGGGGACTACGAGCAGTACTTC.

The gene calls are TRBV19 and TRBJ1-1; D may be TRBD1 (6 bases). Looked up from germline, CDR1 is LNHDA and CDR2 is SQIVND (reference sequence). The V end lost 8 bases, the J end lost 0 bases, and 13 bases lay between the germline ends. The CDR3 sequence is 14 residues long. CDR3 protein: CASWRQGMNTEAFF. The CDR3 DNA sequence: TGTGCCAGTTGGCGTCAGGGGATGAACACTGAAGCTTTCTTT. Filled out from reference TRBV19 and TRBJ1-1, the complete variable domain reads DGGITQSPKYLFRKEGQNVTLSCEQNLNHDAMYWYRQDPGQGLRLIYYSQIVNDFQKGDIAEGYSVSREKKESFPLTVTSAQKNPTAFYLCASWRQGMNTEAFFGQGTRLTVV.